These 20 T cell receptor beta chains came from one sample sequenced in a study of blood T cell repertoires in COVID-19. Libraries were prepared by immunoSEQ multiplex PCR; TCRdb keeps only in-frame clonotypes and omits some of them. The sample records approximately 130,000 clones, around three quarters being singletons. Sequencing input: peripheral blood. The source is a human donor in a cohort sampled during active COVID-19.

The CDR3: CASSPQGLGSPLHF. Written as DNA, the CDR3 is TGTGCCAGCAGCCCCCAGGGTTTAGGGTCACCCCTCCACTTT. V and J are TRBV27 and TRBJ1-6, with TRBD1 as a possible D gene (5 bases). This CDR3 has 14 amino acids. With 6 bases removed from V and 10 bases from J, the gap between germline ends came to 16 bases. Germline loops: CDR1 MNHEY, CDR2 SMNVEV (reference sequence).

The chain uses TRBV30 and TRBJ1-2; D is unclear. Trimming removed 0 bases at V and 0 bases at J, with 8 bases between. The CDR3 consists of 14 residues. Germline V lookup: CDR1 GTSNPN, CDR2 SVGIG (reference sequence). CDR3 in amino acids: CAWSVDTPNYGYTF. The CDR3 DNA follows: TGTGCCTGGAGTGTAGACACCCCTAACTATGGCTACACCTTC.

In regard to this clone: The sample contains more than one DNA sequence encoding this CDR3. The genes are TRBV4-2 and TRBJ1-1, with 10 bases lining up with TRBD1. J gave up 0 bases and V 6 bases, and 19 bases lay outside the gene matches. Germline V gene data show CDR1 as LGHNA and CDR2 as YNFKEQ. This CDR3 region has 20 residues. DNA for the CDR3: TGTGCCAGCAGTCCTCTCTCCTACCCCGGGACAGGGGCCATGAACACTGAAGCTTTCTTT. Its protein product is CASSPLSYPGTGAMNTEAFF.

This chain joins TRBV18 and TRBJ2-1; 7 bases are shared with TRBD1. The V gene end was trimmed by 4 bases and the J gene end by 7 bases; junction bases not matched to a gene: 7. This CDR3 contains 14 residues. The germline gives CDR1 KGHSH, CDR2 LQKENI. The CDR3 loop reads CASSLGGSQNEQFF. CDR3 nucleotides: TGTGCCAGCTCACTAGGGGGCTCACAGAATGAGCAGTTCTTC. The whole variable domain, filled in from reference TRBV18 and TRBJ2-1, reads NAGVMQNPRHLVRRRGQEARLRCSPMKGHSHVYWYRQLPEEGLKFMVYLQKENIIDESGMPKERFSAEFPKEGPSILRIQQVVRGDSAAYFCASSLGGSQNEQFFGPGTRLTVL.

This chain links TRBV5-6 with TRBJ2-7; 8 bases map to TRBD2. In germline, CDR1 is SGHDT, CDR2 YYEEEE. This CDR3 comprises 16 residues. The junction had 12 bases not matched to a gene; V was cut back by 0 bases and J by 7 bases. Written as DNA, the CDR3 is TGTGCCAGCAGCTTGGCCCTCGGGAGCGGGGGAGGAGAGCAGTACTTC. This encodes CASSLALGSGGGEQYF.

The chain couples TRBV19 to TRBJ1-5; no clear D gene. Per the germline V gene, CDR1 is LNHDA and CDR2 is SQIVND (reference sequence). The CDR3 sequence is 15 residues long. Trimming took off 4 bases at V and 5 bases at J, with 15 bases between the two ends. The CDR3 DNA is TGTGCCAGTAGTAACCGGGAAACAGCAGATCAGCCCCAGCATTTT. Protein sequence: CASSNRETADQPQHF.

The rearrangement joins TRBV4-1 to TRBJ2-1; tentative D call: TRBD2 (6 bases). The germline V gene has CDR1 MGHRA and CDR2 YSYEKL. The length of the CDR3 is 12 residues. Trimming stripped 4 bases from V and 10 bases from J, with 11 bases between. CDR3 sequence (DNA): TGCGCCAGCAGCCGAAGACTAGACGAGCAGTTCTTC. This codes for CASSRRLDEQFF.

The chain carries TRBV6-6 and TRBJ1-3, with 12 bases lining up with TRBD1. Trimming removed 4 bases from V and 4 bases from J; junction bases left unmatched: 5. The CDR3 sequence is 16 residues long. The germline V gene has CDR1 MNHNY and CDR2 SVGAGI (reference sequence). CDR3 DNA sequence: TGTGCCAGCAGTTGGGGACAGGGGGCGCAAGGAAACACCATATATTTT. It specifies CASSWGQGAQGNTIYF.

The chain couples TRBV6-5 to TRBJ1-2; D possibly corresponds to TRBD1 (6 bases). CDR3 length equals 14 residues. The V end lost 6 bases, the J end lost 1 base, and 12 bases lay between the germline ends. CDR1 MNHEY and CDR2 SVGAGI come from the germline V gene. In DNA, the CDR3 is TGTGCCAGCAGCCCGGGGACACTTAACTATGGCTACACCTTC. Its protein product is CASSPGTLNYGYTF.

This chain joins TRBV5-6 and TRBJ1-1; D gene uncertain. The CDR3 length is 15 residues. The germline CDR1 and CDR2 sequences are SGHDT and YYEEEE. Trimming removed 1 base from V and 0 bases from J, with 10 bases in between. CDR3 in DNA: TGTGCCAGCAGCTTGAATCCCCCCTTGAACACTGAAGCTTTCTTT. It specifies CASSLNPPLNTEAFF.

V is TRBV4-2 and J is TRBJ2-7; 7 bases align to TRBD2. V lost 2 bases to trimming and J lost 4 bases; unmatched junction nucleotides: 5. This CDR3 has 14 amino acids. Germline-derived CDR1 and CDR2 are LGHNA and YNFKEQ. This CDR3 reads CASSQSLAAYEQYF. The CDR3 DNA reads as TGTGCCAGCAGCCAAAGTCTAGCGGCTTACGAGCAGTACTTC.

The gene calls are TRBV19 and TRBJ1-6; D not certain. The CDR3 has 17 residues. CDR1 and CDR2 (germline): LNHDA, SQIVND (reference sequence). V lost 5 bases and J lost 1, with 15 bases in between. The CDR3: CASSLGHHLSYNSPLHF. The CDR3 DNA sequence: TGTGCCAGTAGTCTGGGCCATCACCTATCCTATAATTCACCCCTCCACTTT.

The chain employs TRBV13 and TRBJ1-1, with 10 nucleotides matching TRBD1. J gave up 6 bases and V 4 bases, and 8 bases lay outside the gene matches. CDR1 is PRHDT, CDR2 FYEKMQ, per germline (reference sequence). This CDR3 has 15 amino acids. The DNA of the CDR3 is TGTGCCAGCAGCTGGACCGGGACAGGGGAATCTGAAGCTTTCTTT. It yields the protein CASSWTGTGESEAFF.

This chain links TRBV29-1 with TRBJ1-3; D is unresolved. Looked up from germline, CDR1 is SQVTM and CDR2 is ANQGSEA. The CDR3 runs to 12 residues. V was pared by 5 bases and J by 1 base, with 6 bases between. DNA of the CDR3: TGCAGCGTTACATATTCTGGAAACACCATATATTTT. Translating gives CSVTYSGNTIYF. Using reference TRBV29-1 and TRBJ1-3 for the parts outside the CDR3, the full variable domain is SAVISQKPSRDICQRGTSLTIQCQVDSQVTMMFWYRQQPGQSLTLIATANQGSEATYESGFVIDKFPISRPNLTFSTLTVSNMSPEDSSIYLCSVTYSGNTIYFGEGSWLTVV.

As to this clone: This same CDR3 is encoded by further DNA sequences in the sample. The gene calls are TRBV6-1 and TRBJ2-7, with 8 nucleotides matching TRBD1. V dropped 2 bases and J dropped 4; count of bases not matched to a gene: 1. The germline gives CDR1 MNHNS, CDR2 SASEGT. The CDR3 extends over 13 amino acids. The CDR3 coding sequence is TGTGCCAGCAGTGAACACAGGGGGTACGAGCAGTACTTC. This codes for CASSEHRGYEQYF.

The V gene is TRBV20-1, the J gene TRBJ2-7; 10 nucleotides agree with TRBD2. After removal of 3 bases from V and 2 bases from J, the junction contained 7 bases not matched to a gene. The CDR3 has 15 amino acids. CDR1 and CDR2 (germline): DFQATT, SNEGSKA (reference sequence). The CDR3 protein is CSASTSSGGTYEQYF. The CDR3 nucleotides are TGCAGTGCTAGTACGTCTAGCGGGGGTACCTACGAGCAGTACTTC.

V usage is TRBV20-1 and J usage is TRBJ2-5, with D tentatively TRBD1 (5 bases). This CDR3 spans 11 amino acids. Trimming took off 5 bases at V and 10 bases at J, with 14 bases between the two ends. The germline V gene has CDR1 DFQATT and CDR2 SNEGSKA (reference sequence). The CDR3 region has the DNA TGCAGTGCTGGACGTGACAGTGGCCAGTACTTC. Its protein product is CSAGRDSGQYF.

Only a few counts were recorded for this clone. The V and J genes are TRBV9 and TRBJ1-6; 8 bases fit TRBD1. J lost 5 bases, V lost 0 bases, and 1 base had no gene match. The length of the CDR3 is 15 residues. CDR1 and CDR2 from the germline V gene are SGDLS and YYNGEE. The CDR3 DNA is TGTGCCAGCAGCGTAGGGGGACAGGATAATTCACCCCTCCACTTT. This encodes CASSVGGQDNSPLHF.

The rearrangement uses TRBV7-8 and TRBJ1-2, with 11 bases matching TRBD1. The germline CDR1 and CDR2 sequences are SGHVS and FQNEAQ. This CDR3 is built from 17 residues. J was trimmed by 5 bases and V by 3 bases; bases with no gene match: 11. The CDR3, as DNA: TGTGCCAGCAGCTTGCGGACAGGGGGCGCCGGACGTTATGGCTACACCTTC. Encoded protein: CASSLRTGGAGRYGYTF.

The sample holds a few counts of this clone. The chain combines TRBV5-1 with TRBJ1-3, with D tentatively TRBD1 (5 bases). Trimming cost V 0 bases and J 0 bases, with 10 bases left between them. CDR3 size: 16 residues. Germline CDR1 and CDR2: SGHRS and YFSETQ. The CDR3 nucleotides read TGCGCCAGCAGCTTGGCCGTGGGGGGCTCTGGAAACACCATATATTTT. Translated, it gives CASSLAVGGSGNTIYF.